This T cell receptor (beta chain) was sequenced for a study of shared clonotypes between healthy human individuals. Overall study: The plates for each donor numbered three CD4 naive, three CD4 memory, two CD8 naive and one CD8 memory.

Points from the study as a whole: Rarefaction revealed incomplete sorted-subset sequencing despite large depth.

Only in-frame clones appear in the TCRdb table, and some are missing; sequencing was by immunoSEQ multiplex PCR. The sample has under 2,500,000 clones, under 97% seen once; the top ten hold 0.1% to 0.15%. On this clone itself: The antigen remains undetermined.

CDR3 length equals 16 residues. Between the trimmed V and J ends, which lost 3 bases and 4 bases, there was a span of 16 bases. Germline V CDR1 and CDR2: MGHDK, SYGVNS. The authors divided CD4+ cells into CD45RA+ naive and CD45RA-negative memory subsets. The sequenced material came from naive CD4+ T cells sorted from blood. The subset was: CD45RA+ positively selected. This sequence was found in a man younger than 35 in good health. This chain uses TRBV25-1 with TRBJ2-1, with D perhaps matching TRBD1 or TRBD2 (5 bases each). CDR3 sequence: CASSETGPRSYNEQFF. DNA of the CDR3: TGTGCCAGCAGTGAGACGGGACCTCGATCTTACAATGAGCAGTTCTTC.